Below, 22 T cell receptor beta chains from the same sample are listed, as sequenced in a study of identical twins. One entry per CDR3 protein results from TCRdb running MiXCR on the 5' RACE reads. The profile shows around 1.7 million distinct CDR3 sequences, under 35% of them singletons. Specimen: cord blood. The receptor set was obtained from a newborn girl in good health.

The gene calls are TRBV5-5 and TRBJ1-4; unclear D gene. CDR1 is SGHKS, CDR2 YYEKEE, per germline (reference sequence). The CDR3 has 13 amino acids. Deletions cut 4 bases from V and 8 bases from J, with 12 bases between. CDR3 protein: CASSVRPAEKLFF. Written as DNA, the CDR3 is TGTGCCAGCAGCGTAAGGCCCGCCGAAAAACTGTTTTTT.

The chain has TRBV14 and TRBJ1-2, with D perhaps matching TRBD1 (5 bases). V was clipped by 2 bases and J by 8 bases, with 18 bases between them. Looked up from germline, CDR1 is SGHDN and CDR2 is FVKESK. The CDR3 is 15 amino acids. CDR3 region: CASSQWDRSLGGYTF. The CDR3, as DNA: TGTGCCAGCAGCCAATGGGACCGTAGTTTGGGGGGCTACACCTTC.

A few counts support this clonotype. The chain joins TRBV6-1 to TRBJ2-3; perhaps TRBD2 as D (6 bases). V was trimmed by 0 bases and J by 2 bases, leaving 12 bases between them. Germline V CDR1 and CDR2: MNHNS, SASEGT. The CDR3 length is 16 residues. The CDR3 here is CASSEALAGPTDTQYF. The CDR3 DNA reads as TGTGCCAGCAGTGAAGCCCTTGCGGGGCCCACAGATACGCAGTATTTT.

J is TRBJ1-5 and V is TRBV20-1, with a weak D call TRBD1 (6 bases). Per germline, CDR1 DFQATT and CDR2 SNEGSKA (reference sequence). This CDR3 is built from 13 residues. Trimming pared 5 bases from V and 0 bases from J, leaving 8 bases between. In nucleotides, the CDR3 is TGCAGTGCTCGACAGGTTAGCAATCAGCCCCAGCATTTT. Translation: CSARQVSNQPQHF.

The J gene is TRBJ2-1, the V gene TRBV6-5; 7 positions match TRBD2. The CDR3 is 15 residues long. Per the germline V gene, CDR1 is MNHEY and CDR2 is SVGAGI. The junction had 7 bases not matched to a gene; V was cut back by 2 bases and J by 6 bases. CDR3 in amino acids: CASSYGRVLVNEQFF. Here the CDR3 DNA reads TGTGCCAGCAGTTACGGGAGGGTGTTGGTCAATGAGCAGTTCTTC.

V gene TRBV6-2 or TRBV6-3 combines with J gene TRBJ2-7; the D gene is possibly TRBD1 (5 bases). V was trimmed by 0 bases and J by 1 base, leaving 16 bases between them. There are 17 residues in the CDR3. Looked up from germline, CDR1 is MNHEY and CDR2 is SVGEGT. DNA of the CDR3: TGTGCCAGCAGTTACTCGGGTACTCAGGGCAGGTCCTACGAGCAGTACTTC. Its protein is CASSYSGTQGRSYEQYF.

This clonotype was counted a few times. This sequence joins TRBV9 and TRBJ2-1; maybe TRBD2 (6 bases). The V gene lost 4 bases and the J gene lost 2 bases, with 19 bases spanning the gap. Germline assignment: CDR1 SGDLS and CDR2 YYNGEE. The CDR3 loop spans 17 amino acids. CDR3 region: CASSPEPTSPPYNEQFF. CDR3 nucleotide sequence: TGTGCCAGCAGCCCCGAACCCACTAGCCCGCCCTACAATGAGCAGTTCTTC.

This clonotype occurred many times. This chain uses TRBV14 with TRBJ1-2; D possibly corresponds to TRBD1 (6 bases). Trimming shortened V by 1 base and J by 0 bases, and 12 bases separated the two germline ends. Germline CDR1 is SGHDN and CDR2 is FVKESK. This CDR3 region has 16 residues. The CDR3 nucleotides are TGTGCCAGCAGCCAAGGCCTTACAGGGACTAACTATGGCTACACCTTC. Protein sequence: CASSQGLTGTNYGYTF.

This clonotype turned up a few times. The chain has TRBV27 and TRBJ2-5; D is uncertain. Germline V CDR1 and CDR2: MNHEY, SMNVEV (reference sequence). Deletions cut 0 bases from V and 5 bases from J, with 10 bases between. This CDR3 contains 14 residues. CDR3 nucleotide sequence: TGTGCCAGCAGTTTATCTCCGATAGGGGAGACCCAGTACTTC. Protein sequence: CASSLSPIGETQYF.

This clonotype occurred a few times. The rearrangement links TRBV7-2 to TRBJ2-1; D is unresolved. V lost 4 bases and J 1 base, leaving 8 bases between the germline ends. The CDR3 sequence is 14 residues long. Germline assignment: CDR1 SGHTA and CDR2 FQGNSA. In DNA form, the CDR3 reads TGTGCCAGCAGCTCCAAAGGGTCCTACAATGAGCAGTTCTTC. Translation: CASSSKGSYNEQFF.

This clonotype has just a few counts. This sequence joins TRBV6-7 and TRBJ2-1, with a weak D call TRBD2 (5 bases). TRBV6-7 is treated as an ORF (open reading frame) with a function not yet certain. The V end was cut by 2 bases, the J end by 5 bases, with 13 bases between. The CDR3 is 15 residues long. CDR3 in DNA: TGTGCCAGCAGTTACGGAGGCCCCCAGAACAATGAGCAGTTCTTC. Translating gives CASSYGGPQNNEQFF.

The chain employs TRBV4-1 and TRBJ2-7; no clear D. The germline gives CDR1 MGHRA, CDR2 YSYEKL. The CDR3 consists of 13 residues. V lost 0 bases to trimming and J lost 7 bases, with 10 bases between them. The CDR3 is CASSQDPRAEQYF. CDR3 bases: TGCGCCAGCAGCCAAGATCCCCGCGCGGAGCAGTACTTC.

This clonotype has ten or more counts. The chain carries TRBV29-1 and TRBJ1-2; possibly TRBD1 for D (6 bases). The germline gives CDR1 SQVTM, CDR2 ANQGSEA. The CDR3 has 12 residues. The V end lost 3 bases, the J end lost 2 bases, and 7 bases lay between the germline ends. CDR3 in amino acids: CSVDRGNYGYTF. In DNA form, the CDR3 reads TGCAGCGTTGACAGGGGAAACTATGGCTACACCTTC.

The rearrangement links TRBV12-3 or TRBV12-4 to TRBJ1-5; possibly TRBD1 for D (5 bases). The V end lost 5 bases, the J end lost 0 bases, and 20 bases lay between the germline ends. The CDR3 is 18 residues long. DNA of the CDR3: TGTGCCAGCAGTCCTCTGGGACGGGAGTTTTATAGCAATCAGCCCCAGCATTTT. This sequence encodes CASSPLGREFYSNQPQHF.

The chain is built from TRBV28 and TRBJ1-2; D may be TRBD1 (6 bases). This CDR3 region has 12 residues. The V gene's germline CDR1 is MDHEN and CDR2 SYDVKM. Trimming removed 8 bases from V and 4 bases from J, with 11 bases in between. CDR3 nucleotide sequence: TGTGCCAGCGTGGACAGCGGCTATGGCTACACCTTC. This gives the protein CASVDSGYGYTF.

This clonotype was observed a handful of times. CDR3 sequence: CASSALLGNEQFF. The DNA of the CDR3 is TGTGCCAGCAGCGCCCTTCTGGGCAATGAGCAGTTCTTC. The chain links TRBV9 to TRBJ2-1; no clear D gene. The V gene's germline CDR1 is SGDLS and CDR2 YYNGEE. The CDR3 sequence is 13 residues long. Trimming pared 3 bases from V and 6 bases from J, leaving 10 bases between. Full variable domain (remainder filled in from reference TRBV9 and TRBJ2-1): DSGVTQTPKHLITATGQRVTLRCSPRSGDLSVYWYQQSLDQGLQFLIQYYNGEERAKGNILERFSAQQFPDLHSELNLSSLELGDSALYFCASSALLGNEQFFGPGTRLTVL.

The V call is TRBV19, the J call TRBJ2-1, with TRBD2 identical over 8 bases. There are 14 residues in the CDR3. The germline V gene encodes CDR1 LNHDA and CDR2 SQIVND (reference sequence). The V segment lost 3 bases and the J segment 8 bases; nucleotides outside the gene matches: 6. The CDR3 nucleotides read TGTGCCAGTAGTATGCCGGGACTAGTATATGAGCAGTTCTTC. This sequence encodes CASSMPGLVYEQFF.

The rearrangement joins TRBV29-1 to TRBJ2-1; D unclear. The CDR3 contains 10 residues. V was clipped by 6 bases and J by 8 bases, with 8 bases between them. Germline lookup yields CDR1 SQVTM and CDR2 ANQGSEA. The CDR3 DNA sequence: TGCAGCGTACTCTGGGATGAGCAGTTCTTC. It codes for CSVLWDEQFF.

The rearrangement joins TRBV6-2 or TRBV6-3 to TRBJ2-1; 7 bases are a match to TRBD2. The CDR3 has 16 amino acids. Germline loops: CDR1 MNHEY, CDR2 SVGEGT. Germline trimming cut 3 bases from V and 6 bases from J; bases unmatched to any gene: 11. CDR3 region: CASSYPPGWGGNEQFF. CDR3 nucleotides: TGTGCCAGCAGTTATCCCCCGGGATGGGGGGGCAATGAGCAGTTCTTC.

This clonotype showed up just a few times. The chain couples TRBV24-1 to TRBJ2-1; 10 bases line up with TRBD2. With V trimmed by 4 bases and J by 0 bases, 8 bases remained unmatched. Germline lookup yields CDR1 KGHDR and CDR2 SFDVKD. The CDR3 is 18 amino acids. The CDR3 nucleotides read TGTGCCACCAGTGACCCCCAAGCGGGAGGGCCCTCCTACAATGAGCAGTTCTTC. Translation gives CATSDPQAGGPSYNEQFF.

Only a few counts were recorded for this clonotype. The chain combines TRBV9 with TRBJ1-2; 7 nucleotides line up with TRBD1. Germline loops: CDR1 SGDLS, CDR2 YYNGEE. The CDR3 runs to 16 residues. Trimming cost V 2 bases and J 3 bases; bases outside gene matches: 10. CDR3 bases: TGTGCCAGCAGCGTTGCCCTAACAGGGGCCTACTATGGCTACACCTTC. It is translated as CASSVALTGAYYGYTF.

The V call is TRBV27, the J call TRBJ1-1, with unresolved D. This CDR3 spans 14 amino acids. The V end lost 6 bases, the J end lost 4 bases, and 15 bases lay between the germline ends. The V gene's germline CDR1 is MNHEY and CDR2 SMNVEV (reference sequence). The CDR3 sequence: CASSPGSWATEAFF. CDR3 nucleotides: TGTGCCAGCAGCCCGGGGTCCTGGGCCACTGAAGCTTTCTTT.